These 23 T cell receptor beta chains share one sample of origin, sequenced in a study of CD8 T cells in Susac syndrome. An input of about 0.5 to 1 ug of RNA was subjected to reverse transcription using random hexamers. TCRdb re-called the immunoSEQ multiplex PCR reads through MiXCR, storing one row per CDR3 protein. The sample yields a few hundred thousand distinct CDR3 sequences, approximately 90% seen once. Sequenced: CD8+ T cells from PBMCs. The source of these receptors is a human donor with multiple sclerosis.

The CDR3 region has the DNA TGCAGTGCTAGAGGGGGTAGCGGGTTAACCTACAATGAGCAGTTCTTC. Translated, it gives CSARGGSGLTYNEQFF. The chain carries TRBV20-1 and TRBJ2-1; 7 bases are shared with TRBD2. The J segment lost 2 bases and the V segment lost 1 base, leaving 8 bases of the junction unmatched. CDR1 and CDR2 (germline): DFQATT, SNEGSKA (reference sequence). CDR3 length: 16 amino acids.

The gene calls are TRBV20-1 and TRBJ1-2; TRBD1 matches at 9 bases. Germline lookup yields CDR1 DFQATT and CDR2 SNEGSKA (reference sequence). The V segment lost 3 bases and the J segment 4 bases; nucleotides outside the gene matches: 6. This CDR3 comprises 14 residues. The CDR3 loop reads CSAREGQGSYGYTF. The CDR3 DNA reads TGCAGTGCTAGGGAAGGACAGGGGAGCTATGGCTACACCTTC.

This clonotype turned up a few times. The CDR3 region is CASSQGFEPYEQYF. CDR3 nucleotide sequence: TGCGCCAGCAGCCAAGGCTTCGAACCTTACGAGCAGTACTTC. The J gene is TRBJ2-7, the V gene TRBV4-3; D is unresolved. V was pared by 1 base and J by 4 bases, with 11 bases between. Germline V lookup: CDR1 LGHNA, CDR2 YSLEER. The CDR3 length is 14 residues.

The rearrangement uses TRBV7-2 and TRBJ1-2; possibly TRBD1 for D (5 bases). The CDR3 runs to 15 residues. Germline CDR1 reads SGHTA; CDR2 reads FQGNSA. Trimming took 5 bases from V and 8 from J, leaving 21 bases between them. Written as DNA, the CDR3 is TGTGCCAGCAGCCCAGAGCCCCAGGGAGGCTCAGGCTACACCTTC. Protein product: CASSPEPQGGSGYTF. Looking up the rest from reference TRBV7-2 and TRBJ1-2 gives the full variable domain: GAGVSQSPSNKVTEKGKDVELRCDPISGHTALYWYRQSLGQGLEFLIYFQGNSAPDKSGLPSDRFSAERTGGSVSTLTIQRTQQEDSAVYLCASSPEPQGGSGYTFGSGTRLTVV.

The chain carries TRBV2 and TRBJ2-6, with 7 bases that match TRBD1. Trimming cost V 3 bases and J 3 bases; bases outside gene matches: 8. CDR1 and CDR2 from the germline V gene are SNHLY and FYNNEI. The CDR3 is made up of 17 amino acids. This chain's CDR3 is CASSEGPGGFGANVLTF. CDR3 DNA: TGTGCCAGCAGTGAGGGGCCAGGGGGTTTTGGGGCCAACGTCCTGACTTTC. Full variable domain (remainder filled in from reference TRBV2 and TRBJ2-6): EPEVTQTPSHQVTQMGQEVILRCVPISNHLYFYWYRQILGQKVEFLVSFYNNEISEKSEIFDDQFSVERPDGSNFTLKIRSTKLEDSAMYFCASSEGPGGFGANVLTFGAGSRLTVL.

The V and J genes are TRBV7-3 and TRBJ2-2; TRBD2 matches 9 bases. Per the germline V gene, CDR1 is SGHTA and CDR2 is FQGTGA. The V segment lost 4 bases and the J segment 4 bases; nucleotides outside the gene matches: 7. The CDR3 loop spans 16 amino acids. CDR3 sequence (DNA): TGTGCCAGCAGCTACCGAGCGGGGGGCTTCACCGGGGAGCTGTTTTTT. Translation gives CASSYRAGGFTGELFF.

CDR3 protein: CASSVAIGGAEQYF. CDR3 DNA: TGTGCCAGCAGCGTAGCTATCGGAGGGGCCGAGCAGTACTTC. The chain carries TRBV9 and TRBJ2-7; TRBD2 might be the D (6 bases). Trimming stripped 0 bases from V and 6 bases from J, with 13 bases between. Germline lookup yields CDR1 SGDLS and CDR2 YYNGEE. CDR3 length equals 14 residues.

This chain connects TRBV19 to TRBJ2-7; 13 bases are a match to TRBD2. The germline CDR1 and CDR2 sequences are LNHDA and SQIVND (reference sequence). The ends lost 5 bases at V and 6 bases at J; junction bases unmatched: 7. The CDR3 is 15 residues long. CDR3 DNA: TGTGCCAGTAGTCCAGGGACTAGCGGGACTGGCGAGCAGTACTTC. It yields the protein CASSPGTSGTGEQYF. Using reference TRBV19 and TRBJ2-7 for the parts outside the CDR3, the full variable domain is DGGITQSPKYLFRKEGQNVTLSCEQNLNHDAMYWYRQDPGQGLRLIYYSQIVNDFQKGDIAEGYSVSREKKESFPLTVTSAQKNPTAFYLCASSPGTSGTGEQYFGPGTRLTVT.

The rearrangement joins TRBV5-6 to TRBJ2-7; no definite D call. Trimming removed 4 bases from V and 3 bases from J, with 11 bases in between. The CDR3 extends over 13 amino acids. Germline V CDR1 and CDR2: SGHDT, YYEEEE. The CDR3 protein is CASSAGRYYEQYF. CDR3 bases: TGTGCCAGCAGCGCAGGCAGATACTACGAGCAGTACTTC.

This CDR3 reads CASSYSISYNEQFF. DNA of the CDR3: TGTGCCAGCAGTTACTCGATTTCGTACAATGAGCAGTTCTTC. The chain carries TRBV6-5 and TRBJ2-1; D gene uncertain. This CDR3 contains 14 residues. The germline gives CDR1 MNHEY, CDR2 SVGAGI. The germline V and J ends were trimmed by 0 bases and 4 bases, with 7 bases remaining between them.

CDR3 protein: CASSAPTGLLYGYTF. The CDR3 DNA reads as TGTGCCAGCAGTGCTCCGACAGGGCTTCTCTATGGCTACACCTTC. V is TRBV6-2 or TRBV6-3 and J is TRBJ1-2; 7 nucleotides match TRBD1. The V gene's germline CDR1 is MNHEY and CDR2 SVGEGT. The CDR3 covers 15 residues. V was pared by 5 bases and J by 4 bases, with 10 bases of the junction left unmatched.

There are a few counts of this clonotype. J is TRBJ2-5 and V is TRBV7-8, with unresolved D. Trimming left V 4 bases short and J 8 bases short, with 8 bases between. Germline values: CDR1 SGHVS, CDR2 FQNEAQ. The CDR3 totals 11 residues. The CDR3 sequence is CASSSGGTQYF. In nucleotides, the CDR3 is TGTGCCAGCAGCTCAGGCGGCACCCAGTACTTC.

This clonotype was seen a single time. CDR3 in amino acids: CASSQETGSTEAFF. Written as DNA, the CDR3 is TGTGCCAGCAGCCAAGAGACAGGCAGCACTGAAGCTTTCTTT. V usage is TRBV4-2 and J usage is TRBJ1-1, with D possibly being TRBD1 (6 bases). CDR1 is LGHNA, CDR2 YNFKEQ, per germline. Trimming took off 0 bases at V and 4 bases at J, with 9 bases between the two ends. This CDR3 is 14 amino acids long.

This clonotype occurred once. This chain joins TRBV7-9 and TRBJ2-7; no firm D call. V lost 5 bases to trimming and J lost 5 bases, with 13 bases between them. The CDR3 contains 13 residues. Germline CDR1 and CDR2: SEHNR and FQNEAQ (reference sequence). CDR3 DNA: TGTGCCAGCAGCCCTCCTCTTGTGGACGAGCAGTACTTC. As protein: CASSPPLVDEQYF. The variable domain in full, with the rest retrieved from reference TRBV7-9 and TRBJ2-7, is DTGVSQNPRHKITKRGQNVTFRCDPISEHNRLYWYRQTLGQGPEFLTYFQNEAQLEKSRLLSDRFSAERPKGSFSTLEIQRTEQGDSAMYLCASSPPLVDEQYFGPGTRLTVT.

V and J are TRBV28 and TRBJ2-7; tentatively, D is TRBD2 (5 bases). CDR3 length equals 11 residues. Germline CDR1 is MDHEN and CDR2 is SYDVKM. V lost 8 bases, J lost 4 bases, and 9 bases lay in between. Here the CDR3 DNA reads TGTGCCAGCGGGGAGTGGTACGAGCAGTACTTC. Residues: CASGEWYEQYF.

The rearrangement joins TRBV13 to TRBJ2-7; D possibly corresponds to TRBD2 (6 bases). The germline CDR1 and CDR2 sequences are PRHDT and FYEKMQ (reference sequence). V lost 2 bases and J lost 7, with 9 bases in between. The length of the CDR3 is 12 residues. CDR3 region: CASSLLATEQYF. In DNA form, the CDR3 reads TGTGCCAGCAGCTTACTAGCGACAGAGCAGTACTTC.

The chain joins TRBV5-4 to TRBJ1-1; D uncertain. This CDR3 is 13 amino acids long. V was clipped by 4 bases and J by 0 bases, with 7 bases between them. The germline CDR1 and CDR2 sequences are SGHNT and YYREEE (reference sequence). Written as DNA, the CDR3 is TGTGCCAGCAGCGCTGGGATGAACACTGAAGCTTTCTTT. Its protein is CASSAGMNTEAFF.

This rearrangement joins TRBV7-3 to TRBJ2-1; 8 nucleotides align to TRBD2. In germline, CDR1 is SGHTA, CDR2 FQGTGA. With 4 bases clipped from V and 9 bases from J, the junction kept 11 bases outside the gene matches. This CDR3 spans 15 amino acids. As DNA, the CDR3 is TGTGCCAGCAGCTCCGTTGGCGGGGGGCCGAGTGAGCAGTTCTTC. It is translated as CASSSVGGGPSEQFF.

As DNA, the CDR3 is TGTGCCAGCAGTGAAGGTGAAAAACTGTTTTTT. Its protein product is CASSEGEKLFF. This chain uses TRBV2 with TRBJ1-4; D gene ambiguous. The V end was cut by 1 base, the J end by 7 bases, with 1 base between. This CDR3 contains 11 residues. From germline, CDR1 is SNHLY and CDR2 FYNNEI.

This chain uses TRBV6-2 or TRBV6-3 with TRBJ2-3; no clear D gene. Germline loops: CDR1 MNHEY, CDR2 SVGEGT. There are 14 residues in the CDR3. Trimming took off 0 bases at V and 4 bases at J, with 8 bases between the two ends. CDR3 amino acids: CASSYSNLPDTQYF. DNA of the CDR3: TGTGCCAGCAGTTACTCGAATCTTCCAGATACGCAGTATTTT.

This chain connects TRBV27 to TRBJ2-7; D call uncertain. Germline lookup yields CDR1 MNHEY and CDR2 SMNVEV (reference sequence). The germline V and J ends were trimmed by 2 bases and 3 bases, with 11 bases remaining between them. This CDR3 has 14 residues. This chain's CDR3 is CASSLDRANYEQYF. DNA for the CDR3: TGTGCCAGCAGTTTAGATAGGGCTAACTACGAGCAGTACTTC.

This clonotype appeared once. This chain uses TRBV7-2 with TRBJ1-6, with D hard to call. CDR3 length: 15 residues. Between the trimmed V and J ends, which lost 0 bases and 10 bases, there was a span of 13 bases. CDR1 is SGHTA, CDR2 FQGNSA, per germline. Written as DNA, the CDR3 is TGTGCCAGCAGCTTAGCGTCGGGTGTTAAGTCACCCCTCCACTTT. Its translation is CASSLASGVKSPLHF.

This chain uses TRBV2 with TRBJ2-5; maybe TRBD1 (6 bases). CDR3 length: 17 residues. Germline values: CDR1 SNHLY, CDR2 FYNNEI. Deletions cut 2 bases from V and 1 base from J, with 17 bases between. The CDR3 nucleotides read TGTGCCAGCAGTGAACTGAGGGGGATAGGGGCCCAAGAGACCCAGTACTTC. As protein: CASSELRGIGAQETQYF.